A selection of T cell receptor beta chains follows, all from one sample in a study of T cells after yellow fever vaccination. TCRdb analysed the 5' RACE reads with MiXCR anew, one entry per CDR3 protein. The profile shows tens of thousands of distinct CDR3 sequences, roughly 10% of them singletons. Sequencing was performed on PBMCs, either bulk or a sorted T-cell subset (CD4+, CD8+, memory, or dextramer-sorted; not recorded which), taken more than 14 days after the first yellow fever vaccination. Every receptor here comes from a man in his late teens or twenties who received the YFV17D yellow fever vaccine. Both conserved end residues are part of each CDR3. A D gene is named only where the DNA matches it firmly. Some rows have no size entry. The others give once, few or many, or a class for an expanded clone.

cdr3_nt: TGTGCCAGCACCCCCGGGGGGATAGACACTGAAGCTTTCTTT
cdr3_aa: CASTPGGIDTEAFF
j_call: TRBJ1-1
d_call: -
clone_size: many
v_call: TRBV27

cdr3_nt: TGCAGTGCTAAACAACCGGGGGGGGTTGATCAGCCCCAGCATTTT
cdr3_aa: CSAKQPGGVDQPQHF
j_call: TRBJ1-5
d_call: -
clone_size: many
v_call: TRBV20-1

cdr3_nt: TGTGCCAGCAGCCAAGCCCTTCAGCAGTTCTTC
cdr3_aa: CASSQALQQFF
j_call: TRBJ2-1
d_call: -
clone_size: many
v_call: TRBV3-1

cdr3_nt: TGTGCCAGCAGCTCTCTCCCAGGAACCGCCGGGGAGCTGTTTTTT
cdr3_aa: CASSSLPGTAGELFF
j_call: TRBJ2-2
d_call: -
clone_size: medium-sized
v_call: TRBV7-2

cdr3_nt: TGTGCCAGCAGTTACTCTGGAAGCGGGGGGGCGGATACGCAGTATTTT
cdr3_aa: CASSYSGSGGADTQYF
j_call: TRBJ2-3
d_call: TRBD2
clone_size: -
v_call: TRBV6-5

cdr3_nt: TGTGCCAGCAGCCCATGGCGGGGGGTCTACAATGAGCAGTTCTTC
cdr3_aa: CASSPWRGVYNEQFF
j_call: TRBJ2-1
d_call: TRBD2
clone_size: many
v_call: TRBV3-1

cdr3_nt: TGTGCCAGCAACCCGGGACAGGGCAGATCTCAGCCCCAGCATTTT
cdr3_aa: CASNPGQGRSQPQHF
j_call: TRBJ1-5
d_call: TRBD1
clone_size: many
v_call: TRBV12-3/TRBV12-4

cdr3_nt: TGTGCCAGCAGCCTAACATCCGGGGCCACAGATACGCAGTATTTT
cdr3_aa: CASSLTSGATDTQYF
j_call: TRBJ2-3
d_call: -
clone_size: many
v_call: TRBV7-9

cdr3_nt: TGCGCCAGCAGCTTGGAAGGGGCCCAGTACTTC
cdr3_aa: CASSLEGAQYF
j_call: TRBJ2-5
d_call: -
clone_size: many
v_call: TRBV5-1

cdr3_nt: TGTGCCAGCAGGCAGACAGGGGGCGGGACTGAAGCTTTCTTT
cdr3_aa: CASRQTGGGTEAFF
j_call: TRBJ1-1
d_call: TRBD1
clone_size: many
v_call: TRBV6-1

cdr3_nt: TGTGCCAGCAGCTTAGTACTTGGGGCCGAGCAGTACTTC
cdr3_aa: CASSLVLGAEQYF
j_call: TRBJ2-7
d_call: -
clone_size: many
v_call: TRBV7-8

cdr3_nt: TGCGCCAGCAGCCAAGGGGATGGGGCCAACGTCCTGACTTTC
cdr3_aa: CASSQGDGANVLTF
j_call: TRBJ2-6
d_call: -
clone_size: many
v_call: TRBV4-3

cdr3_nt: TGTGCCAGCAGAGGTATACAAACCTACGAGCAGTACTTC
cdr3_aa: CASRGIQTYEQYF
j_call: TRBJ2-7
d_call: -
clone_size: many
v_call: TRBV5-6

cdr3_nt: TGTGCCAGTAGGCTTCGGGCAAGTACAGAGGGGGGCACCGGGGAGCTGTTTTTT
cdr3_aa: CASRLRASTEGGTGELFF
j_call: TRBJ2-2
d_call: -
clone_size: few
v_call: TRBV19

cdr3_nt: TGTGCCAGCAGCTCGGAGCGGGGGGGCCTCCGAGAGACCCAGTACTTC
cdr3_aa: CASSSERGGLRETQYF
j_call: TRBJ2-5
d_call: TRBD2
clone_size: many
v_call: TRBV7-8